This T cell receptor (beta chain) was captured by sequencing in a study of T cells in narcolepsy. Study-wide background: Patients with NT1 or NT2 and healthy control donors were enrolled. General study findings and limits: Comparing one patient's CSF and blood CD4+ clonotypes highlighted HCRT- and TRIB2-specific autoreactive clonotypes. Healthy controls reportedly lacked the autoreactive clonotypes serially found in patients' blood. Some memory CD4+ repertoires had no autoreactive clone sequences.

The assay was immunoSEQ multiplex PCR, and TCRdb's table has in-frame clones only and misses some. The sample lists about 35,000 clones, about nine tenths occurring once. About this clone: Its antigen is not identified.

V lost 1 base and J lost 9; bases outside the gene matches: 7. This CDR3 is built from 14 residues. Looked up from germline, CDR1 is MGHRA and CDR2 is YSYEKL. The material sequenced was CD45RA- memory CD4+ T cells from PBMCs. The chain combines TRBV4-1 with TRBJ2-3, with TRBD2 identical over 7 bases. The source of this sequence is a human donor with narcolepsy. The CDR3 loop is CASSQGGAGETQYF. For the CDR3, the DNA is TGCGCCAGCAGCCAAGGCGGGGCGGGGGAAACGCAGTATTTT.